One T cell receptor beta chain is described in this entry. These data come from a study of cytomegalovirus exposure and HLA in healthy donors. Germline loops: CDR1 MNHNS, CDR2 SASEGT. The CDR3 length is 14 residues. V lost 7 bases to trimming and J lost 8 bases, with 15 bases between them. Only in-frame clones appear in the TCRdb table, and some are missing; sequencing was by immunoSEQ multiplex PCR. The sample contains roughly 120,000 clones, around 94% of which appear only once. Sequencing was done on a sample of PBMCs. This chain uses TRBV6-1 with TRBJ1-6; D uncertain. This TCR came from a woman aged 18-29 years in good health and CMV-seronegative. The CDR3 nucleotides are TGTGCCAGCAACCCCTTAGGCCAGGATTCACCCCTCCACTTT. Residues: CASNPLGQDSPLHF.